Listed below are T cell receptor beta chains from one sample, sequenced in a study of cytomegalovirus exposure and HLA in healthy donors. Clones were read by immunoSEQ multiplex PCR, and TCRdb kept only the in-frame ones, dropping some. The sample comprises 170,000 or so clones, 80% to 85% of which are singletons, and 2.5% to 3.5% rests with the top ten. Sequenced sample: PBMCs. Receptors originate from a woman under 30 in good health and CMV-seropositive. Both conserved end residues are part of each CDR3. A D gene is named only where the DNA matches it firmly. Expanded clones get a size class; other rows say once, few or many, or leave the size out.

TRBJ2-1 | - | TRBV9 | - | TGTGCCAGCAGCGTATCCTCCGGGACTCCGCAGTTCTTC | CASSVSSGTPQFF
TRBJ1-1 | - | TRBV6-1 | - | TGTGCCAGCAGCTCAAATAGCCAGGGAACTGAAGCTTTCTTT | CASSSNSQGTEAFF
TRBJ2-2 | TRBD1 | TRBV5-4 | - | TGTGCCAGCAGCTTGGGAGACAGGGTATTCGGCACCGGGGAGCTGTTTTTT | CASSLGDRVFGTGELFF
TRBJ2-3 | - | TRBV19 | - | TGTGCCAGTAGTATAGTGTCAGGGGCAGATACGCAGTATTTT | CASSIVSGADTQYF
TRBJ2-3 | - | TRBV4-3 | - | TGCGCCAGCAGCCAAGAGAGGACAGATACGCAGTATTTT | CASSQERTDTQYF
TRBJ1-2 | - | TRBV5-4 | - | TGTGCCAGCAGCTTGGGGCTTGGCTACACCTTC | CASSLGLGYTF
TRBJ1-1 | - | TRBV28 | - | TGTGCCAGCAGTTTAGGGGGGGGCGTGAGGACTGAAGCTTTCTTT | CASSLGGGVRTEAFF
TRBJ1-6 | - | TRBV7-2 | few | TGTGCCGAGCGGGGCAACTCCTATAATTCACCCCTCCACTTT | CAERGNSYNSPLHF
TRBJ1-5 | - | TRBV6-6 | - | TGTGCCAGCAGTTACGACGGACAGCTAAAGAATCAGCCCCAGCATTTT | CASSYDGQLKNQPQHF
TRBJ1-1 | TRBD1 | TRBV20-1 | - | TGCAGTGCTAGTGGGACAGGGCCCGCTTTCTTT | CSASGTGPAFF
TRBJ2-3 | TRBD2 | TRBV9 | - | TGTGCCAGCAGCGTTAGCGGGGGAAAGACAGATACGCAGTATTTT | CASSVSGGKTDTQYF
TRBJ1-6 | - | TRBV13 | once | TGTGCCAGCAGCCCGGTGGCGGGTTCTTCACCCCTCCACTTT | CASSPVAGSSPLHF
TRBJ1-2 | TRBD1 | TRBV6-1 | - | TGTGCCAGCATAAAAGACAGGGCCTATGGCTACACCTTC | CASIKDRAYGYTF
TRBJ1-3 | - | TRBV11-2 | - | TGTGCCAGCAGCTCTATTGGAAACACCATATATTTT | CASSSIGNTIYF
TRBJ2-2 | - | TRBV5-1 | once | TGCGCCAGCAGAGCCAACACCGGGGAGCTGTTTTTT | CASRANTGELFF
TRBJ2-7 | - | TRBV11-1 | - | TGTGCCAGCAGCACCCAGCCGGACAGCGCCTACGAGCAGTACTTC | CASSTQPDSAYEQYF
TRBJ2-1 | TRBD2 | TRBV29-1 | - | TGCAGCGTTGAAGGGGGCTTGCGGGGGAGCTCCTACAATGAGCAGTTCTTC | CSVEGGLRGSSYNEQFF
TRBJ2-7 | - | TRBV5-6 | - | TGTGCCAGCAGCTTGGGAATGACAGGAGCCTACGAGCAGTACTTC | CASSLGMTGAYEQYF
TRBJ1-1 | - | TRBV5-1 | - | TGCGCCAGCAGCTTGGAAGGACACGGCGGTGAAGCTTTCTTT | CASSLEGHGGEAFF
TRBJ1-2 | - | TRBV7-8 | - | TGTGCCAGCAGCTTAAGGGAGGAGGGCTACACCTTC | CASSLREEGYTF
TRBJ1-1 | - | TRBV6-6 | - | TGTGCCAGCAGTGGGGCCGACACTGAAGCTTTCTTT | CASSGADTEAFF
TRBJ2-2 | - | TRBV7-2 | - | TGTGCCAGCAGCTTAGCCCCTTCCACCGGGGAGCTGTTTTTT | CASSLAPSTGELFF
TRBJ1-1 | - | TRBV9 | - | TGTGCCAGCAGCCCGCGGGGGGGAACTGAAGCTTTCTTT | CASSPRGGTEAFF
TRBJ2-7 | TRBD1 | TRBV5-6 | - | TGTGCCAGCAGTCCACAGGGGCACGAGCAGTACTTC | CASSPQGHEQYF
TRBJ1-2 | TRBD1 | TRBV7-9 | - | TGTGCCAGCAGCAATCTTACAGGGGTGGATGGCTACACCTTC | CASSNLTGVDGYTF
TRBJ2-3 | - | TRBV19 | - | TGTGCCAGTAGCACGGCGGGTCGGAGCACAGATACGCAGTATTTT | CASSTAGRSTDTQYF
TRBJ2-1 | TRBD1 | TRBV13 | - | TGTGCCAGCAAAACAAGGGGGCATCCAGGAGAGCAGTTCTTC | CASKTRGHPGEQFF
TRBJ2-3 | - | TRBV9 | - | TGTGCCAGCAGCAGCGGACCTGGCACAGATACGCAGTATTTT | CASSSGPGTDTQYF
TRBJ1-2 | - | TRBV5-5 | - | TGTGCCAGCACCCTGTCGGCGGCCGCAACTGGCTACACCTTC | CASTLSAAATGYTF
TRBJ2-5 | - | TRBV15 | - | TGTGCCACCAGCAGAGGCATTAGCACAGGACCCCAGAAAGAGACCCAGTACTTC | CATSRGISTGPQKETQYF
TRBJ1-1 | TRBD1 | TRBV19 | - | TGTGCCAGCACGGGACAGCTCATGAACACTGAAGCTTTCTTT | CASTGQLMNTEAFF
TRBJ2-7 | TRBD1 | TRBV29-1 | once | TGCAGCGCCCGACAGGGGGCCAACGGGGAGCAGTACTTC | CSARQGANGEQYF
TRBJ2-5 | TRBD2 | TRBV2 | - | TGTGCCAGCAGTGAAAAGAATGTTTGGGGGGGGACCCAAGAGACCCAGTACTTC | CASSEKNVWGGTQETQYF
TRBJ1-2 | TRBD1 | TRBV2 | - | TGTGCCAGCAGCGAGGAGGGACAGGGGGGAGGCTACACCTTC | CASSEEGQGGGYTF
TRBJ1-2 | TRBD1 | TRBV7-9 | - | TGTGCCAGCGTTCCCTGGGCAGGGGGGTCTAACTATGGCTACACCTTC | CASVPWAGGSNYGYTF
TRBJ1-2 | - | TRBV4-3 | - | TGCGCCAGCAGCCAAGATGGAAACAGCCTCTATGGCTACACCTTC | CASSQDGNSLYGYTF
TRBJ1-2 | TRBD1 | TRBV6-1 | - | TGTGCCAGCAGTTCACAGGGGTTCTATGGCTACACCTTC | CASSSQGFYGYTF
TRBJ2-7 | - | TRBV7-8 | - | TGTGCCAGCAGCTTAGAGGACAGCCCAACTTCCTACGAGCAGTACTTC | CASSLEDSPTSYEQYF
TRBJ2-1 | - | TRBV2 | - | TGTGCCAGCAGCCCGAGGGCGTACAATGAGCAGTTCTTC | CASSPRAYNEQFF
TRBJ1-4 | - | TRBV5-1 | once | TGCGCCAGCAGCTTAACAGGGAGACCGACTAATGAAAAACTGTTTTTT | CASSLTGRPTNEKLFF